These T cell receptor beta chains were read from a single sample in a study of blood T cell repertoires in COVID-19. Here immunoSEQ multiplex PCR was the method, and the copy in TCRdb shows in-frame clones only, minus some. The sample lists fewer than 300,000 clones, about nine tenths occurring once. The source material was PBMCs or T cells enriched from blood (not recorded which). These receptor sequences come from a woman in her 40s with acute COVID-19. The CDR3 runs from the conserved cysteine through the conserved F or W. A D gene is named only where the DNA matches it firmly. Only some rows state a clone size, as once, few, many or a class for expanded clones.

v_call	d_call	clone_size	j_call	cdr3_aa	cdr3_nt
TRBV7-9	TRBD1	-	TRBJ1-2	CASSLGGDRAGHGYTF	TGTGCCAGCAGCTTAGGGGGGGACAGGGCCGGACATGGCTACACCTTC
TRBV29-1	-	-	TRBJ1-1	CSADRTFLWDTEAFF	TGCAGCGCCGACCGGACTTTCCTTTGGGATACTGAAGCTTTCTTT
TRBV2	-	-	TRBJ1-1	CASSEPQDGITEAFF	TGTGCCAGCAGTGAACCTCAGGATGGTATCACTGAAGCTTTCTTT
TRBV7-2	TRBD1	-	TRBJ1-4	CASSRTGGSEKLFF	TGTGCCAGCAGTCGTACAGGGGGGAGTGAAAAACTGTTTTTT
TRBV6-2/TRBV6-3	-	-	TRBJ1-2	CASNPTDREGYTF	TGTGCCAGCAACCCGACGGACCGGGAAGGCTACACCTTC
TRBV7-9	-	-	TRBJ1-4	CASGQRVGEKLFF	TGTGCCAGCGGGCAGCGGGTTGGGGAAAAACTGTTTTTT
TRBV18	TRBD1	-	TRBJ2-7	CASSRQTGGKSYEQYF	TGTGCCAGCTCAAGACAGACAGGGGGAAAATCCTACGAGCAGTACTTC
TRBV7-9	TRBD1	-	TRBJ2-6	CASSQTGGASGANVLTF	TGTGCCAGCAGCCAGACAGGGGGCGCGTCTGGGGCCAACGTCCTGACTTTC
TRBV6-5	TRBD1	-	TRBJ1-2	CASRPGDRVDYGYTF	TGTGCCAGCAGACCCGGGGACAGGGTCGACTATGGCTACACCTTC
TRBV29-1	-	-	TRBJ1-2	CSVEATSGGASVYGYTF	TGCAGCGTTGAAGCAACCTCGGGGGGGGCGTCTGTCTATGGCTACACCTTC
TRBV19	TRBD1	-	TRBJ2-7	CASQGQDRYHEQYF	TGTGCCAGTCAGGGACAGGACCGGTACCACGAGCAGTACTTC
TRBV7-9	-	-	TRBJ1-3	CASSLDLSSGNTIYF	TGTGCCAGCAGCTTAGATCTTAGCTCCGGAAACACCATATATTTT
TRBV7-3	TRBD1	-	TRBJ2-6	CASSLPGQGSGANVLTF	TGTGCCAGCAGCTTACCGGGACAGGGGTCTGGGGCCAACGTCCTGACTTTC
TRBV20-1	TRBD2	once	TRBJ2-1	CSASWREGVWGRGNEQFF	TGCAGTGCTAGTTGGCGGGAGGGAGTATGGGGCCGGGGGAATGAGCAGTTCTTC
TRBV11-2	-	-	TRBJ2-7	CASSLAGSYEQYF	TGTGCCAGCAGCTTAGCGGGAAGCTACGAGCAGTACTTC
TRBV19	-	-	TRBJ1-1	CASSIARNTEAFF	TGTGCCAGTAGTATTGCCAGGAACACTGAAGCTTTCTTT
TRBV7-9	TRBD1	-	TRBJ2-5	CASAWGTAQETQYF	TGTGCCAGCGCTTGGGGGACAGCGCAAGAGACCCAGTACTTC
TRBV20-1	-	-	TRBJ2-1	CSARGAHEQFF	TGCAGTGCTAGAGGGGCCCATGAGCAGTTCTTC
TRBV11-2	-	-	TRBJ1-1	CASSFTGNTEAFF	TGTGCCAGCAGCTTTACGGGGAACACTGAAGCTTTCTTT
TRBV27	-	-	TRBJ1-2	CASSLRGLNYGYTF	TGTGCCAGCAGTCTAAGGGGGTTAAACTATGGCTACACCTTC
TRBV4-1	-	-	TRBJ2-3	CASSQAPGTDTQYF	TGCGCCAGCAGCCAAGCTCCGGGCACAGATACGCAGTATTTT
TRBV6-5	-	-	TRBJ1-2	CASSRQESNYGYTF	TGTGCCAGCAGCCGACAGGAATCTAACTATGGCTACACCTTC
TRBV19	TRBD1	-	TRBJ1-5	CASSMTTGTGIWQPQHF	TGTGCCAGTAGTATGACTACCGGGACAGGGATTTGGCAGCCCCAGCATTTT
TRBV7-9	TRBD2	-	TRBJ2-1	CASSLGTSGRQGSNEQFF	TGTGCCAGCAGCTTAGGGACTAGCGGGAGGCAGGGCTCGAATGAGCAGTTCTTC
TRBV5-1	-	-	TRBJ1-1	CASSPQGSGWTTEAFF	TGCGCCAGCAGCCCACAGGGATCCGGATGGACCACTGAAGCTTTCTTT
TRBV7-2	TRBD2	-	TRBJ2-5	CASSTQSGRAGETQYF	TGTGCCAGCAGCACCCAGAGCGGGAGGGCCGGAGAGACCCAGTACTTC
TRBV18	-	-	TRBJ1-1	CASSPTGNTEAFF	TGTGCCAGCTCACCGACAGGTAACACTGAAGCTTTCTTT
TRBV6-5	-	few	TRBJ1-6	CASRRGGSRSPLHF	TGTGCCAGCAGGCGGGGGGGGAGTCGCTCACCCCTCCACTTT
TRBV4-3	TRBD2	-	TRBJ2-1	CASSQASRLAGSEQFF	TGCGCCAGCAGCCAAGCGTCGCGACTAGCGGGATCTGAGCAGTTCTTC
TRBV7-8	TRBD1	-	TRBJ1-1	CASSPRRDRVRTEAFF	TGTGCCAGCAGCCCCCGAAGGGACAGGGTGCGCACTGAAGCTTTCTTT
TRBV18	TRBD2	-	TRBJ2-1	CASSAARLAGGYNEQFF	TGTGCCAGCTCAGCGGCTCGACTAGCGGGAGGATACAATGAGCAGTTCTTC
TRBV11-3	TRBD2	-	TRBJ2-1	CASSTGGWNNEQFF	TGTGCCAGCAGCACGGGAGGATGGAACAATGAGCAGTTCTTC
TRBV27	TRBD1	-	TRBJ2-1	CASSCLPGQSCVEQFF	TGTGCCAGCAGTTGCCTACCGGGACAGTCCTGCGTTGAGCAGTTCTTC
TRBV11-2	-	-	TRBJ1-4	CASRETKHEKLFF	TGTGCCAGCAGGGAGACCAAGCATGAAAAACTGTTTTTT
TRBV28	TRBD1	-	TRBJ1-1	CASFSTPTGTEEAFF	TGTGCCAGCTTCTCTACCCCGACAGGGACCGAAGAAGCTTTCTTT
TRBV9	-	-	TRBJ2-1	CASSAGTGTRMSYNEQFF	TGTGCCAGCAGCGCTGGGACAGGGACTAGGATGTCCTACAATGAGCAGTTCTTC
TRBV7-9	-	-	TRBJ2-5	CASSKRRIEFREETQYF	TGTGCCAGCAGCAAACGGCGCATAGAGTTCCGGGAAGAGACCCAGTACTTC
TRBV5-6	-	-	TRBJ1-5	CASRRGIAGNQPQHF	TGTGCCAGCAGGAGGGGGATAGCAGGCAATCAGCCCCAGCATTTT
TRBV7-2	-	-	TRBJ2-5	CASSYPRGQETQYF	TGTGCCAGCAGCTACCCACGGGGCCAAGAGACCCAGTACTTC
TRBV27	-	-	TRBJ1-5	CASRLWGGSQPQHF	TGTGCCAGCAGGCTCTGGGGAGGCAGTCAGCCCCAGCATTTT
TRBV25-1	-	-	TRBJ1-1	CASNWAGMNTEAFF	TGTGCCAGCAACTGGGCCGGGATGAACACTGAAGCTTTCTTT
TRBV9	-	-	TRBJ2-1	CASSAGWPGEQFF	TGTGCCAGCAGCGCGGGGTGGCCCGGTGAGCAGTTCTTC
TRBV2	-	-	TRBJ2-7	CASSESGPQRYF	TGTGCCAGCAGTGAGTCAGGGCCTCAAAGGTACTTC
TRBV4-1	TRBD2	-	TRBJ2-5	CASSQDASGRRETQYF	TGCGCCAGCAGCCAAGATGCTAGCGGGAGAAGGGAGACCCAGTACTTC
TRBV12-3/TRBV12-4	TRBD2	-	TRBJ2-1	CASSSGGFDEQFF	TGTGCCAGCAGTTCGGGGGGGTTTGATGAGCAGTTCTTC
TRBV27	-	-	TRBJ2-2	CASRTHNTGELFF	TGTGCCAGCCGGACACATAACACCGGGGAGCTGTTTTTT
TRBV7-9	-	once	TRBJ1-1	CASSLRPHPGTEAFF	TGTGCCAGCAGCTTACGGCCGCACCCAGGCACTGAAGCTTTCTTT
TRBV6-6	-	-	TRBJ1-2	CASSRKSQSTNYGYTF	TGTGCCAGCAGTCGGAAATCACAGTCCACTAACTATGGCTACACCTTC
TRBV2	TRBD1	-	TRBJ1-1	CASTHMTGDSEAFF	TGTGCCAGCACCCATATGACAGGGGACAGTGAAGCTTTCTTT
TRBV19	TRBD1	-	TRBJ2-2	CASSTQGAAGRELFF	TGTGCCAGTAGTACACAGGGGGCCGCAGGTCGGGAGCTGTTTTTT
TRBV9	-	-	TRBJ2-3	CASSSSGLSDTQYF	TGTGCCAGCAGCTCCTCAGGGCTATCAGATACGCAGTATTTT